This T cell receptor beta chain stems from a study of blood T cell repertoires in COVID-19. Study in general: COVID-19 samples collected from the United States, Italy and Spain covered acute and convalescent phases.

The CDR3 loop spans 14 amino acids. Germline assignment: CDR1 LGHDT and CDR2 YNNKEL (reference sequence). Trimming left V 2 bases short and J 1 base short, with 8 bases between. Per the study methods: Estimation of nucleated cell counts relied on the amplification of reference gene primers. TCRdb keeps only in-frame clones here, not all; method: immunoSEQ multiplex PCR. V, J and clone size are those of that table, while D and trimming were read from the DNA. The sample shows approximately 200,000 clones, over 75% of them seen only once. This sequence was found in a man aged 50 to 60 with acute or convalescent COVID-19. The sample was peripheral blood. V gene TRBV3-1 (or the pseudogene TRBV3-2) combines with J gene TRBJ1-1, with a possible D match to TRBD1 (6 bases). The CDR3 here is CASSQIGGNTEAFF. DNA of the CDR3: TGTGCCAGCAGCCAAATAGGGGGGAACACTGAAGCTTTCTTT.